A selection of T cell receptor beta chains follows, all from one sample in a study of CD8 T cells in Susac syndrome. In TCRdb, the immunoSEQ multiplex PCR reads were re-called with MiXCR into one record per CDR3 protein. Here the sample spans about 250,000 distinct CDR3 sequences, around 93% being singletons. The source material was CD4+ T cells from PBMCs. These receptors all come from a human donor with multiple sclerosis. Each CDR3 is given with its conserved first and last residue. Each record gives: CDR3 length, clone size, D gene, J gene, V gene, CDR3 protein, CDR3 DNA. The D gene is left open where the match is weak. For some rows the clone size is stated as once, few or many, or as a class when expanded; others skip it.

12,once,NA,TRBJ1-4,TRBV3-1,CASSQVLPFLFF,TGTGCCAGCAGCCAAGTTTTACCCTTTCTGTTTTTT
12,NA,TRBD2,TRBJ2-3,TRBV24-1,CATSERGDTQYF,TGTGCCACCAGTGAGCGGGGGGATACGCAGTATTTT
11,NA,TRBD2,TRBJ2-1,TRBV3-1,CAASRSGSQFF,TGTGCCGCCTCTCGAAGCGGGAGTCAGTTCTTC
15,NA,TRBD1,TRBJ2-6,TRBV6-7,CASREGGAGANVLTF,TGTGCCAGCAGGGAAGGGGGCGCTGGGGCCAACGTCCTGACTTTC
11,NA,TRBD1,TRBJ2-1,TRBV29-1,CSVWTTGGQFF,TGCAGCGTTTGGACCACAGGGGGGCAGTTCTTC
14,NA,NA,TRBJ2-3,TRBV29-1,CSVARQGGTDTQYF,TGCAGCGTTGCCCGACAGGGAGGTACAGATACGCAGTATTTT
10,NA,NA,TRBJ1-1,TRBV19,CASMDRGAFF,TGTGCCAGTATGGACAGAGGCGCTTTCTTT
12,NA,NA,TRBJ2-3,TRBV3-1,CASSQQGDTQYF,TGTGCCAGCAGCCAACAGGGAGATACGCAGTATTTT
12,once,NA,TRBJ1-1,TRBV30,CAWSHQNTEAFF,TGTGCCTGGAGTCACCAGAACACTGAAGCTTTCTTT
14,once,TRBD2,TRBJ2-5,TRBV20-1,CSASTLAGVETQYF,TGCAGTGCTTCTACACTAGCGGGGGTAGAGACCCAGTACTTC
13,once,NA,TRBJ1-1,TRBV27,CASSETGPPGAFF,TGTGCCAGCAGTGAGACGGGTCCCCCTGGGGCTTTCTTT
13,NA,TRBD2,TRBJ2-5,TRBV20-1,CSAASGGQETQYF,TGCAGTGCTGCTAGCGGGGGTCAAGAGACCCAGTACTTC
15,NA,TRBD1,TRBJ2-5,TRBV9,CASSPTTGGAETQYF,TGTGCCAGCAGTCCCACGACAGGGGGCGCAGAGACCCAGTACTTC
13,NA,NA,TRBJ2-1,TRBV2,CASSENRGGEQFF,TGTGCCAGCAGTGAGAACAGGGGAGGTGAGCAGTTCTTC
16,NA,TRBD2,TRBJ2-2,TRBV25-1,CASSPWEGTNTGELFF,TGTGCCAGCAGCCCATGGGAGGGGACGAACACCGGGGAGCTGTTTTTT
14,once,TRBD2,TRBJ2-4,TRBV12-3/TRBV12-4,CASSPGTSGGIQYF,TGTGCCAGCAGCCCCGGGACTAGTGGGGGCATTCAGTACTTC
10,NA,TRBD1,TRBJ1-2,TRBV29-1,CSVGDRGYTF,TGCAGCGTGGGGGACAGAGGCTACACCTTC